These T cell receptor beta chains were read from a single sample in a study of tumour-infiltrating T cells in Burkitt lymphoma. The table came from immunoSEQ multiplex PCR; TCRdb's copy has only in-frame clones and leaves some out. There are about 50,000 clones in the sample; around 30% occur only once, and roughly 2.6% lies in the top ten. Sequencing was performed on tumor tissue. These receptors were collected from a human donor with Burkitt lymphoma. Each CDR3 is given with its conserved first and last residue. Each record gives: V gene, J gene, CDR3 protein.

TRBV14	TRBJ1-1	CASSHWRDGTEAFF
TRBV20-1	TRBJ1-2	CTPSGLHGYTF
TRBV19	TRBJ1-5	CASSVQGAGQPQHF
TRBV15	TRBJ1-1	CATSESRWTEAFF
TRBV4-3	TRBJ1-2	CASSQDRNREPFYGYTF
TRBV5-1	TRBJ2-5	CASSSSGSSGGRETQYF
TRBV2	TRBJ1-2	CASSDTGNGYTF
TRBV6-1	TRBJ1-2	CASTQLGLYNYGYTF
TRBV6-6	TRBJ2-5	CASRTSGRGETQYF
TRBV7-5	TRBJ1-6	CALGQGVHNSPLHF
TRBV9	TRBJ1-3	CASSAGGTEGNTIYF
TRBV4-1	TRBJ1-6	CASSQVDSSYNSPLHF
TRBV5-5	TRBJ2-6	CASRTGRESGANVLTF
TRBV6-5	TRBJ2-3	CASKTGTGEGTQYF
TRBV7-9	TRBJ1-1	CASSPQGGSTTEAFF
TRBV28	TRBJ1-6	CASSWGGDWSPLHF
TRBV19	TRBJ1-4	CASRTGRLRNEKLFF
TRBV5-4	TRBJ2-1	CASSLLAGGRREQFF
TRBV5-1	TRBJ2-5	CASRWYLGEETQYF
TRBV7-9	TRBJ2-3	CASSQGTGKDTQYF
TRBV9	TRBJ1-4	CASSPQVGVNEKLFF
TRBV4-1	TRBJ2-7	CASSQDSGASYEQYF
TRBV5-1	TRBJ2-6	CASSLIPTQGTYSGANVLTF
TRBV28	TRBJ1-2	CASSRDRGLSGYTF
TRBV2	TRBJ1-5	CASSPQGIGNQPQHF
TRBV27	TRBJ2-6	CASSTKMRGPTSGANVLTF
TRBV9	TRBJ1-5	CASSVGTGTAQPQHF
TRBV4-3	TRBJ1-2	CASSQERLYGYTF
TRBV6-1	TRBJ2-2	CASKSLAVVGELFF
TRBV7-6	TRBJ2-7	CASSLDGNYEQYF
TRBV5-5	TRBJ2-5	CASSLGYGAGGQETQYF
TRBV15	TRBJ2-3	CATSRRGGPADTQYF
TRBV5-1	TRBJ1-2	CASSLGTDGYTF
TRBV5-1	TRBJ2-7	CASSPTQGSRPYEQYF